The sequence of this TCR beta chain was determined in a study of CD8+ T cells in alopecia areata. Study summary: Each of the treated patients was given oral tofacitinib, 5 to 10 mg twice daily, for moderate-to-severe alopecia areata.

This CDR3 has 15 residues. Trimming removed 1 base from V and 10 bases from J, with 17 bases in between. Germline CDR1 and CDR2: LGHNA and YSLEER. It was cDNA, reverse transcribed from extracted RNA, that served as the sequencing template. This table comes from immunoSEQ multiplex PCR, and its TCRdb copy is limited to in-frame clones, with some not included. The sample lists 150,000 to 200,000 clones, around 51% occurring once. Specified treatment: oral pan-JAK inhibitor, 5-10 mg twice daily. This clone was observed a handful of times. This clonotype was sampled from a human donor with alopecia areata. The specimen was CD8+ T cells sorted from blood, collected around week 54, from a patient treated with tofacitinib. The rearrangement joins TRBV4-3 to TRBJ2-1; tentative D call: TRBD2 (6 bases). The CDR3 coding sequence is TGCGCCAGCAGCCAAGGGGGGACTGGACGCACCGAGCAGTTCTTC. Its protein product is CASSQGGTGRTEQFF.